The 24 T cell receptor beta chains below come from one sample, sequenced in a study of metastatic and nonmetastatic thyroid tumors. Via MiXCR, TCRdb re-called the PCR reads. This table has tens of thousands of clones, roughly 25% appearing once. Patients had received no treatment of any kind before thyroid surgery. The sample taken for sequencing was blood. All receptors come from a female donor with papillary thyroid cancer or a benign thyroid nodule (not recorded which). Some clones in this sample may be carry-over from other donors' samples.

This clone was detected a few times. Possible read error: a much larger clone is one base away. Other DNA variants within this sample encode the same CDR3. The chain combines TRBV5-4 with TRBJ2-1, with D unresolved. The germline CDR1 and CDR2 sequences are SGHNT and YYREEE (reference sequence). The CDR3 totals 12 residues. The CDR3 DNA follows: TGCGCCAGCAGCCTAGGGCTCAATGAGCAGTTCTTC. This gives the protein CASSLGLNEQFF.

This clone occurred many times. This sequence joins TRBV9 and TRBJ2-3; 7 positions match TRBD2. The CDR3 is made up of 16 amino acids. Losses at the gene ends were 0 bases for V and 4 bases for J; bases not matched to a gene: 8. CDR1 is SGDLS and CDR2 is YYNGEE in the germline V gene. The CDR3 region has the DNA TGTGCCAGCAGCGTAGAGGGCGGGAGTAGGGCAGATACGCAGTATTTT. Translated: CASSVEGGSRADTQYF.

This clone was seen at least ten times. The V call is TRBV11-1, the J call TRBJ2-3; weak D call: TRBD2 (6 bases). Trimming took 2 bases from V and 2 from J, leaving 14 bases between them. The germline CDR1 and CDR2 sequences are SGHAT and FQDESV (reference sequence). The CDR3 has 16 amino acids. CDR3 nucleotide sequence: TGTGCCAGCAGCTTACTTGCGGGGCGGATCACAGATACGCAGTATTTT. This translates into CASSLLAGRITDTQYF.

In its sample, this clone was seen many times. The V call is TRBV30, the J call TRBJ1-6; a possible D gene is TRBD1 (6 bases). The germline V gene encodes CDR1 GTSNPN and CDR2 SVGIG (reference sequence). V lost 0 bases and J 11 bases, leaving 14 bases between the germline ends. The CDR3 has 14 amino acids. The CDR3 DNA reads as TGTGCCTGGAGTGTGTCAGGGGCCGGGGCACCCCTCCACTTT. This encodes CAWSVSGAGAPLHF.

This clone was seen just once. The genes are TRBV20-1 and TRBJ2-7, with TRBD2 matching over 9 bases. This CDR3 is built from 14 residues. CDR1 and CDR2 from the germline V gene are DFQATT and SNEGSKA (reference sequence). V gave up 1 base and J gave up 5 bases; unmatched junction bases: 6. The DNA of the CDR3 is TGCAGTGCTAGAGTCGGCGGGGGGGCCGACGAGCAGTACTTC. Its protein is CSARVGGGADEQYF.

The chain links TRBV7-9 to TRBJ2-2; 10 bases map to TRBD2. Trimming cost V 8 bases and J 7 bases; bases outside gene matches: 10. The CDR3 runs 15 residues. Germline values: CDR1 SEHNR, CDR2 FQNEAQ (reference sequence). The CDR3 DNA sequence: TGTGCCAGCCGGGGTCTAGCGGGAGCTGGCGGGGAGCTGTTTTTT. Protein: CASRGLAGAGGELFF.

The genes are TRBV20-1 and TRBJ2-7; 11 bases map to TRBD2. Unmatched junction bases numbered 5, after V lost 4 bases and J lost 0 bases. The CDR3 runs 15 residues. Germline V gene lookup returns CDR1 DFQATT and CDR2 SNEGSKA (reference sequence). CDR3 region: CSAKAGLAGSYEQYF. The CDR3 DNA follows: TGCAGTGCTAAGGCCGGACTAGCGGGCTCCTACGAGCAGTACTTC.

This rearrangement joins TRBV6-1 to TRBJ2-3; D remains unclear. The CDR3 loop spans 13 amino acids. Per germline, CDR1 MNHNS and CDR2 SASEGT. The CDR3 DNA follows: TGTGCGGCCCAAGGTTTTTTTACAGATACGCAGTATTTT. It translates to CAAQGFFTDTQYF.

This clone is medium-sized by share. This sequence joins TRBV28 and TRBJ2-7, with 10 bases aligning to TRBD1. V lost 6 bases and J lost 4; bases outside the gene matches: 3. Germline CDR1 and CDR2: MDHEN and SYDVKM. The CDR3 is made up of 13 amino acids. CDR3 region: CASRTGQGYEQYF. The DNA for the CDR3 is TGTGCCAGCAGGACGGGACAGGGGTACGAGCAGTACTTC.

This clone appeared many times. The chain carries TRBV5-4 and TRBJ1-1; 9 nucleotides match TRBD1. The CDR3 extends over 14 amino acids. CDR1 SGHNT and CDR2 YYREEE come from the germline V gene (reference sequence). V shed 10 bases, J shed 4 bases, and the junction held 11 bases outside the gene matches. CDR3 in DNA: TGTGCCTTCCCGGGGGGACAGGGCAGCACTGAAGCTTTCTTT. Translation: CAFPGGQGSTEAFF.

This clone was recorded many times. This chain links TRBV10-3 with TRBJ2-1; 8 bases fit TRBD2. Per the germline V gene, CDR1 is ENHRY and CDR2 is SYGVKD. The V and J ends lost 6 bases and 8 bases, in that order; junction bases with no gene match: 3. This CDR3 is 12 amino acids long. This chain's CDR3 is CAISGAGDEQFF. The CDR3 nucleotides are TGTGCCATCAGCGGAGCGGGAGATGAGCAGTTCTTC.

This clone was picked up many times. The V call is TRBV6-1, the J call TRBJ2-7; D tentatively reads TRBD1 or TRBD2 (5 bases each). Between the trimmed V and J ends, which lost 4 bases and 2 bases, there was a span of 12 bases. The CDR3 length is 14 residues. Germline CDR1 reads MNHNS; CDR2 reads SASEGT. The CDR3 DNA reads TGTGCCAGCAGTGTTCGGGACGGAACCTACGAGCAGTACTTC. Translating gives CASSVRDGTYEQYF.

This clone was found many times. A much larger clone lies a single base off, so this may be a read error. Here the CDR3 reads CASSPNAVTRANEKLFF. DNA for the CDR3: TGTGCCAGCAGCCCCAATGCTGTGACTCGGGCTAATGAAAAACTGTTTTTT. V usage is TRBV7-9 and J usage is TRBJ1-4, with unresolved D. Germline V lookup: CDR1 SEHNR, CDR2 FQNEAQ (reference sequence). The V end lost 5 bases, the J end lost 3 bases, and 19 bases lay between the germline ends. The CDR3 totals 17 residues.

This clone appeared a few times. The CDR3 coding sequence is TGTGCCAGCAGTTACTCGTTTGCGGGAGAGTCCAATGAGCAGTTCTTC. Translating gives CASSYSFAGESNEQFF. This chain uses TRBV6-6 with TRBJ2-1; 7 bases fit TRBD2. Germline V CDR1 and CDR2: MNHNY, SVGAGI (reference sequence). This CDR3 is built from 16 residues. V dropped 0 bases and J dropped 6; count of bases not matched to a gene: 8.

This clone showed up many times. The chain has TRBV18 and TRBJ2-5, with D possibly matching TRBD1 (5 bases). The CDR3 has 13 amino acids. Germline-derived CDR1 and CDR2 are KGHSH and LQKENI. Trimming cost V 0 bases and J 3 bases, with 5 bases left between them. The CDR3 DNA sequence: TGTGCCAGCTCACCACCAGGGGAAGAGACCCAGTACTTC. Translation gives CASSPPGEETQYF.

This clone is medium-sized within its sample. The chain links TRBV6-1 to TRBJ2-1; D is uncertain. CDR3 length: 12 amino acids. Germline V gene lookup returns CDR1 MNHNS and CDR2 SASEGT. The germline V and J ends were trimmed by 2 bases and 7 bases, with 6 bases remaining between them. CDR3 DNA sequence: TGTGCCAGCAGTGAACAAATAAATGAGCAGTTCTTC. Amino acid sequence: CASSEQINEQFF.

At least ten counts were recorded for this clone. The CDR3 sequence is CAISGVKAGEGDTQYF. The DNA of the CDR3 is TGTGCCATCAGTGGGGTGAAAGCGGGAGAGGGGGATACGCAGTATTTT. The chain employs TRBV10-3 and TRBJ2-3; 8 bases are shared with TRBD2. J gave up 6 bases and V 4 bases, and 12 bases lay outside the gene matches. Germline CDR1 reads ENHRY; CDR2 reads SYGVKD. CDR3 length: 16 residues.

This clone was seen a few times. The CDR3 sequence: CASGGEAGNTIYF. DNA for the CDR3: TGTGCCAGCGGGGGTGAGGCTGGAAACACCATATATTTT. This sequence joins TRBV4-2 and TRBJ1-3; the D gene is possibly TRBD1 (5 bases). The germline CDR1 and CDR2 sequences are LGHNA and YNFKEQ. Trimming left V 8 bases short and J 2 bases short, with 10 bases between. CDR3 size: 13 residues.

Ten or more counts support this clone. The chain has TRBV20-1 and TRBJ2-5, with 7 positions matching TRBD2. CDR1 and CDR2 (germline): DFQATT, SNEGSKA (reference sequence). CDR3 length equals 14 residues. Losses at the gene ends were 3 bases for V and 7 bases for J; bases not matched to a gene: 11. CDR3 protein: CSASSSGIRGTQYF. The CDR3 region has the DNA TGCAGTGCTAGTTCAAGCGGGATAAGAGGGACCCAGTACTTC.

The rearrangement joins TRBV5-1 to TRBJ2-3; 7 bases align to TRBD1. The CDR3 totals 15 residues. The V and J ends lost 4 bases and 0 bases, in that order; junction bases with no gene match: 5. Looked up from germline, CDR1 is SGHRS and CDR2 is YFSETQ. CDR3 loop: CASSHPGQSTDTQYF. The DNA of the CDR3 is TGCGCCAGCAGCCACCCGGGACAGAGCACAGATACGCAGTATTTT.

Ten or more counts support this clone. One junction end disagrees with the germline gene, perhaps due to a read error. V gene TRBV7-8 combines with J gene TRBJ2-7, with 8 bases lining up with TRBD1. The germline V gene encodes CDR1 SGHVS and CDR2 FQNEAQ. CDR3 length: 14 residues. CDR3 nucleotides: TGTGTCAGCAGCTTATCTCAGGGGGCGCCTGAGCAGTACTTC. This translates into CVSSLSQGAPEQYF.

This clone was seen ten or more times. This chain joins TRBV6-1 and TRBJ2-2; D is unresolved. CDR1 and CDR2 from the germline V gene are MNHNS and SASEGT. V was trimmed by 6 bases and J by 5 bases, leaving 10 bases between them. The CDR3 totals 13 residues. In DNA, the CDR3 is TGTGCCAGCAGCGCCCTCGGGACCGGGGAGCTGTTTTTT. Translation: CASSALGTGELFF.

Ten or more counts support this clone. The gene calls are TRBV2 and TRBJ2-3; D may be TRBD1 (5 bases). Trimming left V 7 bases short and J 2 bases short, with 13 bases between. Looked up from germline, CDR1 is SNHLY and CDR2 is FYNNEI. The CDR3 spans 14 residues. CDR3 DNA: TGTGCCAGCATCAGGGCCCTCGTCACAGATACGCAGTATTTT. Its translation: CASIRALVTDTQYF.

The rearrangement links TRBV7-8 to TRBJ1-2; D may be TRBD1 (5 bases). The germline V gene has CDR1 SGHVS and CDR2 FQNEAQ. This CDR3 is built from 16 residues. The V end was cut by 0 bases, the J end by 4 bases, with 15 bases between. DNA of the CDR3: TGTGCCAGCAGCTTAGCCCGGGACCCCGAGGCCTATGGCTACACCTTC. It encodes CASSLARDPEAYGYTF.